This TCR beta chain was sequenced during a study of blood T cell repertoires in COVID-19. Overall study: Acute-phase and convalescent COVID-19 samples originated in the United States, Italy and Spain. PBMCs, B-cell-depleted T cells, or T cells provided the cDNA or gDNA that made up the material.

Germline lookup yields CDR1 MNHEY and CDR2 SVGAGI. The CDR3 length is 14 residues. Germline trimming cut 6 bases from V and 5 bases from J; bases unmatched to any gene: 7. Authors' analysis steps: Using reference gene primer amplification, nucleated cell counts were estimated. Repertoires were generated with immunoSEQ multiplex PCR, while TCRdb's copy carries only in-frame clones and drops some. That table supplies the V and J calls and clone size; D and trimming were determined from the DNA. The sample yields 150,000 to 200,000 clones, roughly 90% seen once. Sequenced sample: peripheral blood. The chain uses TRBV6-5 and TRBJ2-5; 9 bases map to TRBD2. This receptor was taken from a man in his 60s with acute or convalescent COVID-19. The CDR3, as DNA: TGTGCCAGCAGATTTGGACTAGCGAGGGAGACCCAGTACTTC. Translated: CASRFGLARETQYF.